Shown below are 18 T cell receptor beta chains from a single sample sequenced in a study of T-cell reconstitution after alpha-beta-depleted transplantation in children. Construction of the TCRbeta library involved unique molecular identifiers. TCRdb called the PCR reads again in MiXCR, with one record for every CDR3 protein. Here the sample spans 200,000 to 250,000 distinct CDR3 sequences, approximately 11% being singletons. Sequences were derived from PBMCs, sampled before TCRalphabeta/CD19-depleted stem cell transplant. These receptors were collected from a child in the first two years of life with acute myeloid leukemia, due to receive a stem cell transplant.

This clonotype was counted ten times or more. For the CDR3, the DNA is TGCGCCAGCAGGGGCGTCGCCGACACCGGGGAGCTGTTTTTT. This sequence encodes CASRGVADTGELFF. The rearrangement links TRBV5-1 to TRBJ2-2; no clear D. The length of the CDR3 is 14 residues. Trimming pared 5 bases from V and 3 bases from J, leaving 11 bases between. Germline V gene sequence: CDR1 SGHRS, CDR2 YFSETQ.

This clonotype was detected ten times or more. The rearrangement uses TRBV4-3 and TRBJ1-3; D gene unclear. With 0 bases removed from V and 11 bases from J, the gap between germline ends came to 5 bases. Germline CDR1 reads LGHNA; CDR2 reads YSLEER. The CDR3 is 11 amino acids. Here the CDR3 reads CASSQDRAIYF. The CDR3 nucleotides are TGCGCCAGCAGCCAAGATCGGGCCATATATTTT.

This clonotype was counted many times. V usage is TRBV5-6 and J usage is TRBJ2-7; 7 bases line up with TRBD2. The V gene's germline CDR1 is SGHDT and CDR2 YYEEEE. CDR3 length: 14 amino acids. Trimming cost V 2 bases and J 3 bases; bases outside gene matches: 5. The CDR3 sequence: CASSFDLADYEQYF. The CDR3 region has the DNA TGTGCCAGCAGCTTTGACCTAGCGGACTACGAGCAGTACTTC.

In this sample, this clonotype turned up many times. The V call is TRBV24-1, the J call TRBJ1-1; TRBD1 aligns across 7 bases. J lost 7 bases, V lost 2 bases, and 3 bases had no gene match. The germline V gene has CDR1 KGHDR and CDR2 SFDVKD. The CDR3 runs to 13 residues. CDR3 in DNA: TGTGCCACCAGTGATTCGGGACAGCATGAAGCTTTCTTT. Translated, it gives CATSDSGQHEAFF.

As concerns this clonotype: One base away lies a much larger clone, so this may be a sequencing read error. The J gene is TRBJ2-7, the V gene TRBV7-9; 14 bases align to TRBD2. This CDR3 comprises 15 residues. CDR1 is SEHNR, CDR2 FQNEAQ, per germline (reference sequence). J lost 6 bases, V lost 5 bases, and 6 bases had no gene match. The CDR3 region is CASSRTSGRSSEQYF. Here the CDR3 DNA reads TGTGCCAGCAGCCGGACTAGCGGGAGGAGTTCCGAGCAGTACTTC.

This clonotype was seen repeatedly, ten times or more. The rearrangement links TRBV4-2 to TRBJ1-4; D might be TRBD1 (6 bases). Per germline, CDR1 LGHNA and CDR2 YNFKEQ. Trimming pared 5 bases from V and 0 bases from J, leaving 19 bases between. The CDR3 is 18 amino acids. Written as DNA, the CDR3 is TGTGCCAGCAGCGAACAAATAATACAGGGCGCAACTAATGAAAAACTGTTTTTT. This translates into CASSEQIIQGATNEKLFF.

This clonotype showed up many times. CDR3 in amino acids: CASSRRDRGIYEQYF. In DNA, the CDR3 is TGTGCCAGCAGCCGCCGGGACAGAGGGATCTACGAGCAGTACTTC. The chain joins TRBV16 to TRBJ2-7; TRBD1 aligns across 7 bases. Trimming at V came to 4 bases and at J to 3 bases, leaving 9 bases not matched to a gene. The CDR3 has 15 residues. Germline V gene data show CDR1 as KGHSY and CDR2 as FQNENV.

This clonotype was detected many times. The rearrangement uses TRBV5-1 and TRBJ2-7; the D call may be TRBD1 or TRBD2 (5 bases each). Germline lookup yields CDR1 SGHRS and CDR2 YFSETQ. Trimming cost V 0 bases and J 0 bases, with 10 bases left between them. The CDR3 sequence is 15 residues long. CDR3 in amino acids: CASSLDGTFSYEQYF. CDR3 sequence (DNA): TGCGCCAGCAGCTTGGACGGGACGTTCTCCTACGAGCAGTACTTC. The entire variable domain, with the rest obtained from reference TRBV5-1 and TRBJ2-7, is as follows: KAGVTQTPRYLIKTRGQQVTLSCSPISGHRSVSWYQQTPGQGLQFLFEYFSETQRNKGNFPGRFSGRQFSNSRSEMNVSTLELGDSALYLCASSLDGTFSYEQYFGPGTRLTVT.

V and J are TRBV7-6 and TRBJ2-1; possibly TRBD2 for D (6 bases). V was clipped by 2 bases and J by 6 bases, with 11 bases between them. The CDR3 spans 14 residues. From germline, CDR1 is SGHVS and CDR2 FNYEAQ. CDR3 residues: CASSLLVAANEQFF. The CDR3 DNA reads TGTGCCAGCAGCTTATTGGTAGCGGCCAATGAGCAGTTCTTC.

This clonotype was picked up many times. The chain couples TRBV7-2 to TRBJ1-1; D perhaps matches TRBD1 (5 bases). CDR3 length: 13 residues. The ends were cut back, 5 bases at V and 3 bases at J, with 10 bases in the middle. The germline V gene encodes CDR1 SGHTA and CDR2 FQGNSA. In nucleotides, the CDR3 is TGTGCCAGCAGCGGGAGCAGGGACACTGAAGCTTTCTTT. Translated, it gives CASSGSRDTEAFF. Variable domain in full (rest from reference TRBV7-2 and TRBJ1-1): GAGVSQSPSNKVTEKGKDVELRCDPISGHTALYWYRQSLGQGLEFLIYFQGNSAPDKSGLPSDRFSAERTGGSVSTLTIQRTQQEDSAVYLCASSGSRDTEAFFGQGTRLTVV.

Of note for this clonotype: This may be a read error: a much more frequent sequence differs by one nucleotide. This chain uses TRBV13 with TRBJ2-1; D perhaps matches TRBD2 (5 bases). The CDR3 covers 15 residues. Germline V lookup: CDR1 PRHDT, CDR2 FYEKMQ (reference sequence). The V and J ends lost 7 bases and 3 bases respectively, with 16 bases between them. Here the CDR3 reads CASTQAGISYNEQFF. The CDR3 DNA sequence: TGTGCCAGCACCCAGGCCGGGATTAGCTACAATGAGCAGTTCTTC.

The chain joins TRBV10-3 to TRBJ2-1, with TRBD2 identical over 8 bases. CDR1 is ENHRY, CDR2 SYGVKD, per germline. V was pared by 0 bases and J by 9 bases, with 10 bases of the junction left unmatched. The CDR3 has 16 amino acids. CDR3 coding DNA: TGTGCCATCAGTGAGTCCCCCAGCGGGGGTCAAGGTGAGCAGTTCTTC. Its translation: CAISESPSGGQGEQFF.

This clonotype showed up many times. This sequence joins TRBV7-2 and TRBJ1-5; no clear D. Trimming took 0 bases from V and 8 from J, leaving 8 bases between them. Germline-derived CDR1 and CDR2 are SGHTA and FQGNSA. This CDR3 region has 13 residues. The CDR3 sequence is CASSLAYTKPQHF. CDR3 DNA: TGTGCCAGCAGCTTAGCTTATACTAAGCCCCAGCATTTT.

This clonotype was seen at least ten times. The DNA of the CDR3 is TGCAGTGCTCCAGGTTCCTATGGCTACACCTTC. This sequence encodes CSAPGSYGYTF. The V call is TRBV20-1, the J call TRBJ1-2; D call uncertain. Deletions cut 5 bases from V and 4 bases from J, with 8 bases between. This CDR3 region has 11 residues. Per the germline V gene, CDR1 is DFQATT and CDR2 is SNEGSKA (reference sequence).

This clonotype was picked up many times. V is TRBV28 and J is TRBJ2-7, with 12 bases that match TRBD2. Germline V CDR1 and CDR2: MDHEN, SYDVKM. The J segment lost 0 bases and the V segment lost 5 bases, leaving 5 bases of the junction unmatched. This CDR3 is 16 amino acids long. CDR3 nucleotides: TGTGCCAGCAGTCCCGGACTAGCGGGACTCTCCTACGAGCAGTACTTC. The encoded protein is CASSPGLAGLSYEQYF.

This clonotype occurred many times. The gene calls are TRBV10-3 and TRBJ1-5; D is undetermined. V lost 3 bases and J lost 4, with 13 bases in between. Per germline, CDR1 ENHRY and CDR2 SYGVKD. This CDR3 contains 15 residues. The chain's CDR3 is CAISETGRSNQPQHF. DNA of the CDR3: TGTGCCATCAGTGAAACGGGAAGGTCAAATCAGCCCCAGCATTTT.

This clonotype was counted many times. The chain employs TRBV6-2 or TRBV6-3 and TRBJ2-6; D is unresolved. CDR1 is MNHEY and CDR2 is SVGEGT in the germline V gene. Trimming shortened V by 3 bases and J by 0 bases, and 9 bases separated the two germline ends. This CDR3 is 16 amino acids long. The DNA for the CDR3 is TGTGCCAGCAGTTATCTTCCCCTCTCTGGGGCCAACGTCCTGACTTTC. This sequence encodes CASSYLPLSGANVLTF.

This clonotype appeared many times. This sequence joins TRBV7-9 and TRBJ2-2; unclear D gene. The V gene lost 4 bases and the J gene lost 6 bases, with 9 bases spanning the gap. CDR1 and CDR2 (germline): SEHNR, FQNEAQ (reference sequence). The length of the CDR3 is 13 residues. CDR3 residues: CASSYRTAGELFF. CDR3 nucleotides: TGTGCCAGCAGCTACCGGACGGCCGGGGAGCTGTTTTTT.